The 19 T cell receptor beta chains reported below all come from one sample, sequenced in a study of T cell repertoires in cytomegalovirus infection. TCRdb re-analysed the reads in MiXCR, keeping a single row per CDR3 protein. Counted here are fewer than 900,000 distinct CDR3 sequences, about 27% occurring once; the ten biggest clones make up around 12%. These receptors have no known antigen. The sample in question was cultured CD8+ T cells from PBMCs, obtained from culture after CMV antigen stimulation. The receptors were gathered from a human donor in good health (CMV status not recorded). Some clones in this sample may be carry-over from other donors' samples.

CDR3 nucleotide sequence: TGTGCCAGCAGCTTAGGGGGAAAGGCTTACGAGCAGTACTTC. The encoded protein is CASSLGGKAYEQYF. The J gene is TRBJ2-7, the V gene TRBV27; D possibly corresponds to TRBD1 (6 bases). This CDR3 spans 14 amino acids. Looked up from germline, CDR1 is MNHEY and CDR2 is SMNVEV (reference sequence). V gave up 6 bases and J gave up 4 bases, with 16 bases separating them.

CDR3: CASSLGTSGGLNYNEQFF. The CDR3 nucleotides read TGTGCCAGCAGCCTCGGGACTAGCGGGGGGTTGAACTACAATGAGCAGTTCTTC. This rearrangement joins TRBV4-2 to TRBJ2-1; 15 bases are shared with TRBD2. The J segment lost 3 bases and the V segment lost 4 bases, leaving 7 bases of the junction unmatched. CDR3 length equals 18 residues. The germline CDR1 and CDR2 sequences are LGHNA and YNFKEQ.

The genes are TRBV7-9 and TRBJ2-1; D gene ambiguous. Trimming pared 4 bases from V and 5 bases from J, leaving 15 bases between. The germline V gene encodes CDR1 SEHNR and CDR2 FQNEAQ (reference sequence). This CDR3 comprises 15 residues. CDR3 nucleotide sequence: TGTGCCAGCAGCTACGGCGGCAGTGAGAACAATGAGCAGTTCTTC. Translation: CASSYGGSENNEQFF.

The V gene is TRBV2, the J gene TRBJ2-1, with 7 nucleotides matching TRBD1. This CDR3 has 14 amino acids. V trimming: 10 bases; J trimming: 7 bases; junction bases outside the gene matches: 13. Per the germline V gene, CDR1 is SNHLY and CDR2 is FYNNEI. The CDR3 DNA sequence: TGTGCCAACGCGGACAGGTCTTATTATAATGAGCAGTTCTTC. Translated, it gives CANADRSYYNEQFF.

The sample holds many counts of this clonotype. The V and J genes are TRBV12-3 or TRBV12-4 and TRBJ1-2; TRBD1 aligns across 7 bases. This CDR3 has 18 residues. The J segment lost 2 bases and the V segment lost 3 bases, leaving 15 bases of the junction unmatched. As DNA, the CDR3 is TGTGCCAGCAGTTTCGTAGTACCCAGACAGGGAAAAAACTATGGCTACACCTTC. It encodes CASSFVVPRQGKNYGYTF.

V gene TRBV10-3 combines with J gene TRBJ2-5, with TRBD2 matching 10 bases. CDR3 length: 13 amino acids. V lost 11 bases and J lost 5; bases outside the gene matches: 8. Germline loops: CDR1 ENHRY, CDR2 SYGVKD. The CDR3 sequence: CAPGTSGAETQYF. As DNA, the CDR3 is TGTGCCCCGGGAACTAGCGGGGCGGAGACCCAGTACTTC.

The V call is TRBV7-9, the J call TRBJ2-7; 9 bases match TRBD1. There are 13 residues in the CDR3. Germline V gene lookup returns CDR1 SEHNR and CDR2 FQNEAQ (reference sequence). Losses at the gene ends were 5 bases for V and 5 bases for J; bases not matched to a gene: 4. CDR3 nucleotides: TGTGCCAGCAGCCCTCGACAGGGGGACGAGCAGTACGTC. This translates into CASSPRQGDEQYV.

In this sample, this clonotype turned up a few times. This sequence joins TRBV2 and TRBJ1-1; D gene unclear. This CDR3 spans 14 amino acids. V was cut by 2 bases and J by 2 bases, with 9 bases left in between. Per germline, CDR1 SNHLY and CDR2 FYNNEI. CDR3 loop: CASSERFRNTEAFF. The CDR3 coding sequence is TGTGCCAGCAGTGAACGGTTTCGTAACACTGAAGCTTTCTTT.

In this sample, this clonotype turned up a few times. The chain links TRBV12-3 or TRBV12-4 to TRBJ1-2; the match to TRBD1 covers 7 bases. The CDR3 is 15 amino acids. The trim removed 4 bases at V and 7 bases at J, leaving 12 bases unmatched. The CDR3 protein is CASSSVLGAGGGYTF. The CDR3 region has the DNA TGTGCCAGCAGTTCCGTATTGGGGGCAGGGGGTGGCTACACCTTC.

This clonotype was counted only a few times. CDR3 in DNA: TGTGCCAGTTCCGGGACTTCTAGCAATCAGCCCCAGCATTTT. It is translated as CASSGTSSNQPQHF. The chain couples TRBV6-5 to TRBJ1-5, with a tentative D call TRBD1 (5 bases). In germline, CDR1 is MNHEY, CDR2 SVGAGI. The CDR3 runs to 14 residues. With 9 bases removed from V and 0 bases from J, the gap between germline ends came to 12 bases.

The chain employs TRBV13 and TRBJ2-1, with D hard to call. V lost 5 bases and J 8 bases, leaving 19 bases between the germline ends. CDR3 length: 15 residues. Germline V lookup: CDR1 PRHDT, CDR2 FYEKMQ (reference sequence). The CDR3 loop reads CASSEDIFGADEQFF. For the CDR3, the DNA is TGTGCCAGCAGCGAAGACATCTTTGGTGCGGATGAGCAGTTCTTC.

This clonotype was counted at least ten times. This chain connects TRBV11-2 to TRBJ1-1; D gene uncertain. The CDR3 is 19 residues long. V lost 1 base and J 5 bases, leaving 26 bases between the germline ends. The germline V gene encodes CDR1 SGHAT and CDR2 FQNNGV. In DNA, the CDR3 is TGTGCCAGCAGCTTAGTCTTGAGCCGTGTGGGAGGGCTGGGAACTGAAGCTTTCTTT. Amino acid sequence: CASSLVLSRVGGLGTEAFF.

The chain links TRBV10-3 to TRBJ1-3, with 8 bases lining up with TRBD1. The CDR3 length is 16 residues. The V segment lost 6 bases and the J segment 3 bases; nucleotides outside the gene matches: 10. Germline CDR1 ENHRY, CDR2 SYGVKD. The CDR3: CAIRSLGTGHGNTIYF. The CDR3 region has the DNA TGTGCCATCAGGAGCCTGGGGACAGGTCATGGAAACACCATATATTTT.

This chain joins TRBV2 and TRBJ2-7, with 7 bases aligning to TRBD1. Germline V gives CDR1 SNHLY, CDR2 FYNNEI. The CDR3 length is 16 residues. The J segment lost 3 bases and the V segment lost 1 base, leaving 9 bases of the junction unmatched. The CDR3 reads CASSEDADRNGYEQYF. The DNA for the CDR3 is TGTGCCAGCAGTGAAGACGCGGACAGGAACGGCTACGAGCAGTACTTC.

The chain has TRBV27 and TRBJ2-4, with TRBD1 matching 9 bases. J was trimmed by 6 bases and V by 5 bases; bases with no gene match: 8. Germline values: CDR1 MNHEY, CDR2 SMNVEV (reference sequence). The CDR3 has 15 amino acids. The CDR3 loop is CASSLTGTGLNIQYF. CDR3 nucleotides: TGTGCCAGCAGTCTCACTGGGACAGGGTTAAACATTCAGTACTTC.

The rearrangement joins TRBV7-9 to TRBJ1-2; a possible D gene is TRBD1 (6 bases). The length of the CDR3 is 17 residues. CDR1 SEHNR and CDR2 FQNEAQ come from the germline V gene (reference sequence). Trimming shortened V by 4 bases and J by 0 bases, and 18 bases separated the two germline ends. The CDR3 region is CASSSSHTGWANYGYTF. The CDR3 DNA is TGTGCCAGCAGCTCCTCTCATACAGGGTGGGCTAACTATGGCTACACCTTC.

The chain joins TRBV7-8 to TRBJ2-1; D is tentatively TRBD1 or TRBD2 (5 bases each). V gave up 5 bases and J gave up 6 bases, with 8 bases separating them. The CDR3 totals 12 residues. Germline V gives CDR1 SGHVS, CDR2 FQNEAQ. The CDR3 sequence: CASSHGANEQFF. The CDR3, as DNA: TGTGCCAGCAGCCACGGGGCCAATGAGCAGTTCTTC.

This rearrangement joins TRBV6-1 to TRBJ2-7, with TRBD2 identical over 7 bases. The CDR3 spans 15 residues. V shed 4 bases and J 2 bases; nucleotides not matched to a gene: 8. The germline V gene has CDR1 MNHNS and CDR2 SASEGT. The CDR3 nucleotides read TGTGCCAGCAGTGTTGGAGCGGGGCCGGCCTACGAGCAGTACGTC. Translation: CASSVGAGPAYEQYV.

The rearrangement links TRBV7-6 to TRBJ2-7; a weak D match, TRBD1 (7 bases). Trimming pared 4 bases from V and 4 bases from J, leaving 17 bases between. The CDR3 covers 15 residues. The germline V gene has CDR1 SGHVS and CDR2 FNYEAQ. CDR3 DNA sequence: TGTGCCAGCAGCTCGTCAGGGGGACTCAATTACGAGCAGTACGTC. It codes for CASSSSGGLNYEQYV.